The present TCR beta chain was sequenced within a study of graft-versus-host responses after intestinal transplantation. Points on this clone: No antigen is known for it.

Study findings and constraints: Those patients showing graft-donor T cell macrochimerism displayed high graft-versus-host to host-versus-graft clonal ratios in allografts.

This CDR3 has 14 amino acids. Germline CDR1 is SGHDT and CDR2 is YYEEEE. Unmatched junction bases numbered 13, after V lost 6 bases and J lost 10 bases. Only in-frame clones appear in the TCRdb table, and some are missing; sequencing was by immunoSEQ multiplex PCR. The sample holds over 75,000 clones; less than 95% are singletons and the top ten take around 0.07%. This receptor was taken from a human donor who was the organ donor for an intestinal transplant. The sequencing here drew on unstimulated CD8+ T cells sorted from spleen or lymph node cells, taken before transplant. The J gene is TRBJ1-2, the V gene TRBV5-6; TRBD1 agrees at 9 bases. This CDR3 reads CASNTSGTGIDYTF. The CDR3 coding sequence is TGTGCCAGCAACACTTCCGGGACAGGGATTGACTACACCTTC.